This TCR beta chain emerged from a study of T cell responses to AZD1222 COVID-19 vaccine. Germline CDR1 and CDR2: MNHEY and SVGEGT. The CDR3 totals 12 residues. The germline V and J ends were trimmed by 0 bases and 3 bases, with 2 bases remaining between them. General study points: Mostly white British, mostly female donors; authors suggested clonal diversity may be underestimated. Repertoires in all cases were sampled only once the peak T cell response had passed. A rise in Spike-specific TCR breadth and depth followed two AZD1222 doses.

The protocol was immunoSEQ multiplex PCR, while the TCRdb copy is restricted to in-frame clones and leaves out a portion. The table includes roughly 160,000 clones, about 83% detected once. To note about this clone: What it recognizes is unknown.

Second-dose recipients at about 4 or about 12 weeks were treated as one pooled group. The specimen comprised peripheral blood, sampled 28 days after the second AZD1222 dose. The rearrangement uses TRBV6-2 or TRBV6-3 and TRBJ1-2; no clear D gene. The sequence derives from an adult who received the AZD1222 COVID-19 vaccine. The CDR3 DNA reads TGTGCCAGCAGTTACTCGTACTATGGCTACACCTTC. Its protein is CASSYSYYGYTF.